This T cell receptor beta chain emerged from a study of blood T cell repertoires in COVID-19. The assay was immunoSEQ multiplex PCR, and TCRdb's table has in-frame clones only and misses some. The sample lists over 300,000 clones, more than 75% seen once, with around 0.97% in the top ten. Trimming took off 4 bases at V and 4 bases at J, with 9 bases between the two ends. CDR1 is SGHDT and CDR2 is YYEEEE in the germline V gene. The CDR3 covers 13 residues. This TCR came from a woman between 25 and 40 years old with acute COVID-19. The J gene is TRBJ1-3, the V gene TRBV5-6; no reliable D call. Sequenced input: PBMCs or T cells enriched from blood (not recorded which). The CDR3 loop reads CASSPRWGNTIYF. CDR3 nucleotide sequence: TGTGCCAGCAGCCCCCGGTGGGGAAACACCATATATTTT. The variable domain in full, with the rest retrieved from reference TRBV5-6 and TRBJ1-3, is DAGVTQSPTHLIKTRGQQVTLRCSPKSGHDTVSWYQQALGQGPQFIFQYYEEEERQRGNFPDRFSGHQFPNYSSELNVNALLLGDSALYLCASSPRWGNTIYFGEGSWLTVV.